The sample holds one count of the clone carrying this T cell receptor beta chain. The antigen remains undetermined. Between the trimmed V and J ends, which lost 2 bases and 4 bases, there was a span of 14 bases. CDR1 and CDR2 from the germline V gene are GTSNPN and SVGIG (reference sequence). The CDR3 consists of 14 residues. TCRdb's copy holds only in-frame clones and misses some; the assay was immunoSEQ multiplex PCR. The profile shows fewer than 20,000 clones, approximately 61% of them singletons. These data belong to a study of neoadjuvant anti-PD-1 for oral cavity cancer. Study-level results: After neoadjuvant nivolumab, PBMC T cell clonality was significantly higher in non-responders than responders.

PBMCs were not maintained or expanded in culture before analysis. The material sequenced was PBMCs, taken before nivolumab (anti-PD-1) treatment. This receptor was identified in a person aged 35 to 85 with oral cavity squamous cell carcinoma. This chain uses TRBV30 with TRBJ1-1; D ambiguous. CDR3 residues: CAWSYSGVPTEAFF. The CDR3 DNA is TGTGCCTGGAGTTATTCTGGAGTCCCCACTGAAGCTTTCTTT.